A selection of T cell receptor beta chains follows, all from one sample in a study of identical twins. TCRdb processed the 5' RACE reads anew with MiXCR; each CDR3 protein has one entry. The sample contains around 530,000 distinct CDR3 sequences, roughly 15% of which appear only once. The data also belong to a second study, concerning yellow fever vaccine responses in identical twins.

The sample consisted of CD4+ T cells sorted from blood. The origin of the receptors is a woman aged 18-29 years in good health. CDR3s include the opening cysteine and the closing phenylalanine or tryptophan. D genes are given only for firm matches. For some rows the clone size is stated as once, few or many, or as a class when expanded; others skip it.

V: TRBV7-9; J: TRBJ2-6; size: few; length: 16; D: TRBD1; DNA: TGTGCCAGCAGCTTAGCGGGGACAGCTGGGGCCAACGTCCTGACTTTC; CDR3: CASSLAGTAGANVLTF
V: TRBV20-1; J: TRBJ2-5; size: few; length: 13; D: NA; DNA: TGCAGTGCTACGTCAGGGTTCCAAGAGACCCAGTACTTC; CDR3: CSATSGFQETQYF
V: TRBV24-1; J: TRBJ2-1; size: once; length: 15; D: TRBD2; DNA: TGTGCCACCAGTGACATAGCGGGGGACCACAATGAGCAGTTCTTC; CDR3: CATSDIAGDHNEQFF
V: TRBV6-1; J: TRBJ2-7; size: NA; length: 15; D: TRBD2; DNA: TGTGCCAGCAGGTCCCCAGGGACTAGCGGGTACGAGCAGTACTTC; CDR3: CASRSPGTSGYEQYF
V: TRBV20-1; J: TRBJ1-3; size: many; length: 13; D: TRBD1; DNA: TGCAGTGCCAGGGGGAATTCTGGAAACACCATATATTTT; CDR3: CSARGNSGNTIYF
V: TRBV3-1; J: TRBJ1-2; size: few; length: 15; D: TRBD1; DNA: TGTGCCAGCAGCCTTAGACAGGGTGCCCTCGGAGGCTACACCTTC; CDR3: CASSLRQGALGGYTF
V: TRBV27; J: TRBJ2-7; size: few; length: 14; D: TRBD2; DNA: TGTGCCAGCAGTCCGAGCGGGAGCGGCTACGAGCAGTACTTC; CDR3: CASSPSGSGYEQYF
V: TRBV10-1; J: TRBJ2-3; size: NA; length: 15; D: TRBD2; DNA: TGCGCCAGCAGTGAAGCTAGCGGGCCGACAGATACGCAGTATTTT; CDR3: CASSEASGPTDTQYF
V: TRBV20-1; J: TRBJ1-1; size: few; length: 12; D: TRBD1; DNA: TGCAGTGCTAGTCCCGGACAGGGTGAAGCTTTCTTT; CDR3: CSASPGQGEAFF
V: TRBV5-1; J: TRBJ2-5; size: few; length: 18; D: TRBD2; DNA: TGCGCCAGCAGCAACACCCCCGGGACTAGCGCTTTCGGAGAGACCCAGTACTTC; CDR3: CASSNTPGTSAFGETQYF
V: TRBV11-2; J: TRBJ2-1; size: many; length: 15; D: TRBD2; DNA: TGTGCCAGCAGCTTAGGGCTAGCGGGAAGGGATGAGCAGTTCTTC; CDR3: CASSLGLAGRDEQFF
V: TRBV5-1; J: TRBJ2-3; size: many; length: 14; D: TRBD1; DNA: TGCGCCAGCAGCTTGGACAGGGGCGGAGATACGCAGTATTTT; CDR3: CASSLDRGGDTQYF
V: TRBV5-1; J: TRBJ2-5; size: many; length: 16; D: NA; DNA: TGCGCCAGCAGCTTGAGTGGCAGTCACTACCAAGAGACCCAGTACTTC; CDR3: CASSLSGSHYQETQYF
V: TRBV5-1; J: TRBJ2-1; size: few; length: 16; D: NA; DNA: TGCGCCAGCAGCTTGGAGGCCAGGGGACCCTACAATGAGCAGTTCTTC; CDR3: CASSLEARGPYNEQFF
V: TRBV3-1; J: TRBJ2-3; size: NA; length: 17; D: NA; DNA: TGTGCCAGCAGCCAAGCATTGTGGGCCTCGGGAGCAGATACGCAGTATTTT; CDR3: CASSQALWASGADTQYF
V: TRBV29-1; J: TRBJ2-3; size: many; length: 16; D: TRBD2; DNA: TGCAGCGTGACGGGGGAACTAGCGGGCGCCACAGATACGCAGTATTTT; CDR3: CSVTGELAGATDTQYF
V: TRBV5-1; J: TRBJ2-1; size: few; length: 15; D: TRBD1; DNA: TGCGCCAGCAGCTTGGGGACAGGGAACGTCATTGAGCAGTTCTTC; CDR3: CASSLGTGNVIEQFF
V: TRBV7-9; J: TRBJ2-5; size: NA; length: 15; D: TRBD1; DNA: TGTGCCAGCAGCCCTGGGGGGACAGGAATACGGACCCAGTACTTC; CDR3: CASSPGGTGIRTQYF
V: TRBV5-1; J: TRBJ2-3; size: NA; length: 15; D: TRBD2; DNA: TGCGCCAGCAGATTAGCGGGAGGGCTAATGGATACGCAGTATTTT; CDR3: CASRLAGGLMDTQYF
V: TRBV6-1; J: TRBJ2-4; size: few; length: 16; D: TRBD1; DNA: TGTGCCAGCAGCCCGACAGGGGGCATACCCAAAAACATTCAGTACTTC; CDR3: CASSPTGGIPKNIQYF
V: TRBV12-3/TRBV12-4; J: TRBJ2-2; size: NA; length: 15; D: TRBD1; DNA: TGTGCCAGCAGGGCGACAGGGGGGAACACCGGGGAGCTGTTTTTT; CDR3: CASRATGGNTGELFF
V: TRBV12-3/TRBV12-4; J: TRBJ2-5; size: few; length: 13; D: TRBD2; DNA: TGTGCCAGCAGACTATCGGGGGGTGAGACCCAGTACTTC; CDR3: CASRLSGGETQYF
V: TRBV20-1; J: TRBJ1-1; size: NA; length: 14; D: NA; DNA: TGCAGTGCTAGACACGAATTCGCGGGGACTGAAGCTTTCTTT; CDR3: CSARHEFAGTEAFF
V: TRBV20-1; J: TRBJ1-1; size: NA; length: 15; D: NA; DNA: TGCAGTGCGCGAGGTGCTTCGGGGGCGAGTACTGAAGCTTTCTTT; CDR3: CSARGASGASTEAFF
V: TRBV11-2; J: TRBJ2-3; size: few; length: 21; D: TRBD2; DNA: TGTGCCAGCAGCTACCAGAGATTCGGACTAGCGGCCGGTATGGGCACAGATACGCAGTATTTT; CDR3: CASSYQRFGLAAGMGTDTQYF
V: TRBV5-5; J: TRBJ1-1; size: NA; length: 13; D: NA; DNA: TGTGCCAGCAGCTTGACAGGGAAGTCTGAAGCTTTCTTT; CDR3: CASSLTGKSEAFF
V: TRBV6-1; J: TRBJ2-4; size: NA; length: 13; D: NA; DNA: TGTGCCAGCAGCGGTCATGGATGGAACATTCAGTACTTC; CDR3: CASSGHGWNIQYF
V: TRBV3-1; J: TRBJ1-2; size: few; length: 13; D: NA; DNA: TGTGCCAGCAGCCAAGTGCGTTCCGCTGGCTACACCTTC; CDR3: CASSQVRSAGYTF
V: TRBV12-3/TRBV12-4; J: TRBJ1-4; size: many; length: 14; D: TRBD1; DNA: TGTGCCAGCAGTTCCGGGACAGAAAAGGAAAAACTGTTTTTT; CDR3: CASSSGTEKEKLFF
V: TRBV7-9; J: TRBJ2-3; size: NA; length: 13; D: NA; DNA: TGTGCCAGCAGCCAGCACCTCACAGATACGCAGTTTTTT; CDR3: CASSQHLTDTQFF
V: TRBV5-1; J: TRBJ2-1; size: few; length: 16; D: NA; DNA: TGCGCCAGCAGCTTGGTCCCAGGGATTAGCTACAATGAGCAGTTCTTC; CDR3: CASSLVPGISYNEQFF
V: TRBV6-1; J: TRBJ1-6; size: NA; length: 14; D: NA; DNA: TGTGCCAGCAATAAGGGACAAAATAATTCACCCCTCCACTTT; CDR3: CASNKGQNNSPLHF
V: TRBV6-4; J: TRBJ2-1; size: NA; length: 16; D: NA; DNA: TGTGCCAGCAGTGATGTTCTGGGGGTAAATTACAATGAGCAGTTCTTC; CDR3: CASSDVLGVNYNEQFF
V: TRBV29-1; J: TRBJ1-1; size: many; length: 12; D: NA; DNA: TGCAGCGTTGTCCGCCTGAACACTGAAGCTTTCTTT; CDR3: CSVVRLNTEAFF
V: TRBV5-1; J: TRBJ2-1; size: NA; length: 17; D: NA; DNA: TGCGCCAGCAGCCCCCGTCGGGCCATGGACTCCTACAATGAGCAGTTCTTC; CDR3: CASSPRRAMDSYNEQFF
V: TRBV12-3/TRBV12-4; J: TRBJ2-1; size: NA; length: 11; D: NA; DNA: TGTGCCAGCAGTTTTTCTGTTGAGCAGTTCTTC; CDR3: CASSFSVEQFF
V: TRBV20-1; J: TRBJ2-7; size: NA; length: 16; D: NA; DNA: TGCAGTGCGGAAGTCCGGCGGGACTCTTTATTATACGAGCAGTACTTC; CDR3: CSAEVRRDSLLYEQYF
V: TRBV9; J: TRBJ2-1; size: many; length: 16; D: NA; DNA: TGTGCCAGCAGCGTTAAAGGCGGAAGCTCCTACAATGAGCAGTTCTTC; CDR3: CASSVKGGSSYNEQFF
V: TRBV7-2; J: TRBJ2-3; size: NA; length: 18; D: TRBD2; DNA: TGTGCCAGCAGCTTAGGGCTAGCGGGGGGCCCCAAGACAGATACGCAGTATTTT; CDR3: CASSLGLAGGPKTDTQYF
V: TRBV6-5; J: TRBJ2-1; size: NA; length: 17; D: NA; DNA: TGTGCCAGCAGTTCCCCTCGTTTTGGCGCGGGCTACAATGAGCAGTTCTTC; CDR3: CASSSPRFGAGYNEQFF
V: TRBV3-1; J: TRBJ1-6; size: NA; length: 14; D: NA; DNA: TGTGCCAGCAGCCCGGCCGATCGAGCTTCACCCCTCCACTTT; CDR3: CASSPADRASPLHF
V: TRBV6-1; J: TRBJ2-1; size: NA; length: 12; D: NA; DNA: TGTGCCAGCAGTGAATTGGCTTGGGGGCAGTTCTTC; CDR3: CASSELAWGQFF